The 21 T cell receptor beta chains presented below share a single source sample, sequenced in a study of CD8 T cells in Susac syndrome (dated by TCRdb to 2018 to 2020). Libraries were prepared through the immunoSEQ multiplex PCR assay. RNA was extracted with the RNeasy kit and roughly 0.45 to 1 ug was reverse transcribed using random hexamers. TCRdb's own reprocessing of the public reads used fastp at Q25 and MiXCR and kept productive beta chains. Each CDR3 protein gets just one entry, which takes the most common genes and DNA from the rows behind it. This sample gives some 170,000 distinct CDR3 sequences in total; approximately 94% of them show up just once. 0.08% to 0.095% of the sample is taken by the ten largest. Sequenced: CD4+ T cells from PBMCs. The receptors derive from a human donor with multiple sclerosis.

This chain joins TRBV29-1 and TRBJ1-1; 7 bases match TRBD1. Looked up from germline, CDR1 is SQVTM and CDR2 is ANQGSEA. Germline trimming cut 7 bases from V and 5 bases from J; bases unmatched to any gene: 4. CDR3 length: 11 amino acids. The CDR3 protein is CSGRGSTEAFF. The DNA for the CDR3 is TGCAGCGGCAGGGGGAGTACTGAAGCTTTCTTT.

DNA of the CDR3: TGTGCCAGCAGCCACCAAAGACAGGGTGAAGAGACCCAGTACTTC. It translates to CASSHQRQGEETQYF. The chain combines TRBV5-4 with TRBJ2-5, with TRBD1 identical over 7 bases. The ends lost 4 bases at V and 3 bases at J; junction bases unmatched: 9. The CDR3 consists of 15 residues. Germline CDR1 and CDR2: SGHNT and YYREEE (reference sequence).

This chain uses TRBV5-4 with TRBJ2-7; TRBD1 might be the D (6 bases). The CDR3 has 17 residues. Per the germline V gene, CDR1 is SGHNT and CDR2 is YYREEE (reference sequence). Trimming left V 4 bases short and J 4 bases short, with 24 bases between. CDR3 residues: CASSGKTGSGTQYEQYF. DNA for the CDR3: TGTGCCAGCAGCGGGAAAACAGGGTCCGGGACCCAATACGAGCAGTACTTC.

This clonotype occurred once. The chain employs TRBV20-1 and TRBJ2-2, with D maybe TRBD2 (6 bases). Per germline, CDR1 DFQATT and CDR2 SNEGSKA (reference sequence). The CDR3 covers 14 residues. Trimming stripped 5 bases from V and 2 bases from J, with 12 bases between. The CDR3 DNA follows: TGCAGTGCTCCGAGGCGGGATAACACCGGGGAGCTGTTTTTT. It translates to CSAPRRDNTGELFF.

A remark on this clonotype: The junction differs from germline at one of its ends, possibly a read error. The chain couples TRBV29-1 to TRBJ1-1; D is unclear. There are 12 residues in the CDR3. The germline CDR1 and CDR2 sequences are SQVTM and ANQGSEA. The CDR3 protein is CSAPDGRTEAFF. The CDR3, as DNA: TGCAGCGCGCCCGACGGGCGGACTGAGGCTTTCTTT.

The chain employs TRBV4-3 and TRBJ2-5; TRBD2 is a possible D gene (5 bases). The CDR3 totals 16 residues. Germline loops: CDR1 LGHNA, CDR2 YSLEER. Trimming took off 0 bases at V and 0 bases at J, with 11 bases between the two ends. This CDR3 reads CASSQDQRLYQETQYF. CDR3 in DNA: TGCGCCAGCAGCCAAGATCAGCGGCTCTACCAAGAGACCCAGTACTTC.

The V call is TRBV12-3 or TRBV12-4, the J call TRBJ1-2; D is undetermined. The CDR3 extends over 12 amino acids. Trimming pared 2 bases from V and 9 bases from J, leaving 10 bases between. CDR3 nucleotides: TGTGCCAGCAGTTTAAACCCACCGAGCTACACCTTC. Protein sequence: CASSLNPPSYTF.

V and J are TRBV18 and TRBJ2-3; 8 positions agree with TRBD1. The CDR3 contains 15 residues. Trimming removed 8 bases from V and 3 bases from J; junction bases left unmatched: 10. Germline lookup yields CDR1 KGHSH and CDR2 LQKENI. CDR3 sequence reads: CASAGTGGGTDTQYF. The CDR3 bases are TGTGCCAGCGCTGGGACAGGTGGTGGGACAGATACGCAGTATTTT.

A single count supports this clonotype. For the CDR3, the DNA is TGTGCCAGCAGCCAAGGTAGGGGGACGGTGAACACTGAAGCTTTCTTT. Translated: CASSQGRGTVNTEAFF. The gene calls are TRBV3-1 and TRBJ1-1; possible D gene TRBD1, 6 bases. The length of the CDR3 is 16 residues. The germline V gene has CDR1 LGHDT and CDR2 YNNKEL (reference sequence). The V gene lost 1 base and the J gene lost 0 bases, with 12 bases spanning the gap.

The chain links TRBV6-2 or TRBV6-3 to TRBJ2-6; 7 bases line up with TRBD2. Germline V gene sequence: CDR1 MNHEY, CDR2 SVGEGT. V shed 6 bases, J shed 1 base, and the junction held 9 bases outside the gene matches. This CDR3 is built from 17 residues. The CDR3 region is CASRLPWRESGANVLTF. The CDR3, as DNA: TGTGCCAGCAGGCTCCCTTGGCGGGAGTCTGGGGCCAACGTCCTGACTTTC.

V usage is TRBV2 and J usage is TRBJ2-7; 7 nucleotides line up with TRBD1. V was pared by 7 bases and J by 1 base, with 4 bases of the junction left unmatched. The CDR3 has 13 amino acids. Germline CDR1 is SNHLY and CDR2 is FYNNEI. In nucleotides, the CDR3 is TGTGCCAGCACAAGGACAGGATCCTACGAGCAGTACTTC. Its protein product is CASTRTGSYEQYF.

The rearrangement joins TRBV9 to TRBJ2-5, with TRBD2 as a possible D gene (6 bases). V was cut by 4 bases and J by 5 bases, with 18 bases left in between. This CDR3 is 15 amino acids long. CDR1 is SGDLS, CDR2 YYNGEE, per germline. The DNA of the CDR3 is TGTGCCAGCAGCAGTTCAGGGCAGGGAGGCGAGACCCAGTACTTC. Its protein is CASSSSGQGGETQYF.

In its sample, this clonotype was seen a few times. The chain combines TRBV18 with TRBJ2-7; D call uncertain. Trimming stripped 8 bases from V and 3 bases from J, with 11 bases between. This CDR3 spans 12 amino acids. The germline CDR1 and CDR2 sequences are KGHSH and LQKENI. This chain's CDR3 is CASTNGGYEQYF. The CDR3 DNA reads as TGTGCCAGCACTAACGGTGGCTACGAGCAGTACTTC. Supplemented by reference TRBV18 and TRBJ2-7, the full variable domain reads NAGVMQNPRHLVRRRGQEARLRCSPMKGHSHVYWYRQLPEEGLKFMVYLQKENIIDESGMPKERFSAEFPKEGPSILRIQQVVRGDSAAYFCASTNGGYEQYFGPGTRLTVT.

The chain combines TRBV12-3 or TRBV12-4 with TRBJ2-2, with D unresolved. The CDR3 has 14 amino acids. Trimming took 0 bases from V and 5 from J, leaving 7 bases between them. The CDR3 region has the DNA TGTGCCAGCAGTTTAGCGGAAGGAACCGGGGAGCTGTTTTTT. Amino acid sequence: CASSLAEGTGELFF.

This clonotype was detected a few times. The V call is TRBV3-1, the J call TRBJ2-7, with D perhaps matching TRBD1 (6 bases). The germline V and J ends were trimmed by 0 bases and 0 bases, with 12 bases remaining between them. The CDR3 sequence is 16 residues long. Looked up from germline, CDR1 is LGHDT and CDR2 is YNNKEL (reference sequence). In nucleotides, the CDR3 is TGTGCCAGCAGCCAAGACCCGGGACACGGCTCCTACGAGCAGTACTTC. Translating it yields CASSQDPGHGSYEQYF.

CDR3 sequence: CAWKGAGGLGEQFF. CDR3 DNA: TGTGCCTGGAAAGGGGCGGGAGGATTGGGGGAGCAGTTCTTC. The chain employs TRBV30 and TRBJ2-1, with 8 nucleotides matching TRBD2. With V trimmed by 4 bases and J by 10 bases, 12 bases remained unmatched. CDR1 GTSNPN and CDR2 SVGIG come from the germline V gene (reference sequence). CDR3 length: 14 residues. Based on the CDR3 plus reference TRBV30 and TRBJ2-1, the full variable domain is SQTIHQWPATLVQPVGSPLSLECTVEGTSNPNLYWYRQAAGRGLQLLFYSVGIGQISSEVPQNLSASRPQDRQFILSSKKLLLSDSGFYLCAWKGAGGLGEQFFGPGTRLTVL.

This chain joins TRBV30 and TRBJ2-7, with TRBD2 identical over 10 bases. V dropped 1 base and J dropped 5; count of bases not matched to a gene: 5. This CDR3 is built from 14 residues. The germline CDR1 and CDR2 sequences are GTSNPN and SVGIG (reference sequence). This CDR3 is CAWSALAGVHEQYF. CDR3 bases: TGTGCCTGGAGTGCCCTAGCGGGAGTCCACGAGCAGTACTTC.

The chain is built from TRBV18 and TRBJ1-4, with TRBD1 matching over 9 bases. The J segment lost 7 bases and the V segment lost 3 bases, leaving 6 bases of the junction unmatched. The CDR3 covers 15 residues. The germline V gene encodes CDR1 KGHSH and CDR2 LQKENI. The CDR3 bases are TGTGCCAGCTCACCTCCGGGACAGGGAGGTGAAAAACTGTTTTTT. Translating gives CASSPPGQGGEKLFF.

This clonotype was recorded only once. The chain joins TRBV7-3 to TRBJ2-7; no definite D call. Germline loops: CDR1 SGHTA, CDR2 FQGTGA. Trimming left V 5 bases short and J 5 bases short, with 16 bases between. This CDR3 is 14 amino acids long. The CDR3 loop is CASSPERSSDEQYF. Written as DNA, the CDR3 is TGTGCCAGCAGCCCGGAGAGATCCTCAGACGAGCAGTACTTC.

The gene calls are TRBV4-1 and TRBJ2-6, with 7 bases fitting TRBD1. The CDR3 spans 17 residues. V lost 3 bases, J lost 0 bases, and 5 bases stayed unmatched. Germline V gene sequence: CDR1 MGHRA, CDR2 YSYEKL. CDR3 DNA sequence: TGCGCCAGCAGCCAGGGACAGCCCCTCTCTGGGGCCAACGTCCTGACTTTC. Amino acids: CASSQGQPLSGANVLTF.

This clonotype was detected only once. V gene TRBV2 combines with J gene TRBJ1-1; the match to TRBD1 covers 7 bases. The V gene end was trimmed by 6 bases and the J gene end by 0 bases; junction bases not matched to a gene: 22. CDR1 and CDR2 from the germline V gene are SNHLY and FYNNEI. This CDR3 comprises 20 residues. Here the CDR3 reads CASRESTGVYLSAMNTEAFF. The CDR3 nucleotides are TGTGCCAGCAGGGAATCCACAGGGGTCTACCTAAGCGCTATGAACACTGAAGCTTTCTTT.